These T cell receptor beta chains were read from a single sample in a study of T cell changes during pregnancy in multiple sclerosis. Clones were read by immunoSEQ multiplex PCR, and TCRdb kept only the in-frame ones, dropping some. Of about 13,000 clones listed, almost 90% were seen once; the top ten hold about 8.7%. Here the sequenced sample was CD8+ T cells from peripheral blood mononuclear cells, taken in the first trimester of pregnancy. Source of these receptors: a female donor with multiple sclerosis, enrolled in a pregnancy study. CDR3s include the opening cysteine and the closing phenylalanine or tryptophan. The D gene is left open where the match is weak. Clone size is stated in some rows and not others, as once, few, many or a class when expanded.

V,D,J,size,DNA,CDR3
TRBV4-2,TRBD2,TRBJ2-1,few,TGTGCCAGCAGCCAAGATGACGGCGGGGGGGCCGGTGAGCAGTTCTTC,CASSQDDGGGAGEQFF
TRBV6-1,TRBD1,TRBJ1-2,.,TGTGCCAGCGGTAGACAGGGGGCAAGGGACTATGGCTACACCTTC,CASGRQGARDYGYTF
TRBV15,TRBD1,TRBJ2-5,once,TGTGCCACCAGCGGAGACAGGGGACAAATGGGAGAGCAGTACTTC,CATSGDRGQMGEQYF
TRBV9,.,TRBJ1-1,.,TGTGCCAGCAGCGCCACCGGAGTGAACACTGAAGCTTTCTTT,CASSATGVNTEAFF
TRBV30,.,TRBJ1-2,.,TGTGCCTGGAGTGACAGTTCCTATGGCTACACCTTC,CAWSDSSYGYTF
TRBV4-1,.,TRBJ2-2,few,TGCGCCAGCAGCCAAGATGGCTCCGGGTATGACGGGGAGCTGTTTTTT,CASSQDGSGYDGELFF
TRBV6-4,TRBD2,TRBJ2-3,.,TGTGCCAGCAGCGCCTCAGCGGGGAGCACAGATACGCAGTATTTT,CASSASAGSTDTQYF
TRBV27,.,TRBJ1-4,.,TGTGCCAGCAGACCCTCCCGAGCTGAAAAACTGTTTTTT,CASRPSRAEKLFF
TRBV15,.,TRBJ2-7,.,TGTGCCACCAGCAGAGAACCGACAGATTCCTACGAGCAGTACTTC,CATSREPTDSYEQYF
TRBV27,.,TRBJ2-7,.,TGTGCCAGCAGTTCCGCGGTCGGTTGGTACGAGCAGTACTTC,CASSSAVGWYEQYF
TRBV7-9,TRBD1,TRBJ2-2,.,TGTGCCAGCAGCCCTGGACAGGGGGGTACCGGGGAGCTGTTTTTT,CASSPGQGGTGELFF
TRBV2,TRBD1,TRBJ1-5,.,TGTGCCAGCAGTTCGGACAGGCCTTCCAATCAGCCCCAGCATTTT,CASSSDRPSNQPQHF
TRBV4-3,.,TRBJ2-2,.,TGCGCCAGCAATACTAGGCTAGAGGAAAACACCGGGGAGCTGTTTTTT,CASNTRLEENTGELFF
TRBV7-9,.,TRBJ1-3,.,TGTGCCAGCAGCTTCGACTGGAACACCATATATTTT,CASSFDWNTIYF
TRBV30,.,TRBJ1-6,.,TGTGCCTGGAGTTTCGGGTCACCCCTCCACTTT,CAWSFGSPLHF
TRBV6-4,TRBD2,TRBJ2-3,few,TGTGCCAGCAGTGGGACTAGCGGGGCAGATACGCAGTATTTT,CASSGTSGADTQYF
TRBV7-8,.,TRBJ2-7,.,TGTGCCAGCAGCTCAGGCTTCTACGAGCAGTACTTC,CASSSGFYEQYF
TRBV7-2,.,TRBJ1-5,.,TGTGCCAGCAGCCAAGGGACACTCAGCAATCAGCCCCAGCATTTT,CASSQGTLSNQPQHF
TRBV7-9,TRBD2,TRBJ2-1,.,TGTGCCAGCAGCTCAAGGCTAGCGGGTCCCCCAGCGGATGAGCAGTTCTTC,CASSSRLAGPPADEQFF
TRBV6-6,TRBD1,TRBJ1-2,.,TGTGCCAGCAGTTACTCGGCAGGGGGCGTCTATGGCTACACCTTC,CASSYSAGGVYGYTF
TRBV27,.,TRBJ2-1,.,TGTGCCAGCAGTTTATCTCGACTCCTGGAGCAGTTCTTC,CASSLSRLLEQFF
TRBV2,TRBD1,TRBJ1-5,.,TGTGCCAGCAGGACGGTCAGGGGGGATCAGCCCCAGCATTTT,CASRTVRGDQPQHF
TRBV29-1,.,TRBJ2-1,.,TGCAGCGTTGAAGGGGGCAGTTGGAATGAGCAGTTCTTC,CSVEGGSWNEQFF
TRBV7-8,.,TRBJ2-7,.,TGTGCCAGCAGCCCTTACTACGAGCAGTACTTC,CASSPYYEQYF
TRBV7-9,TRBD1,TRBJ1-4,.,TGTGCCAGCAGCTCAGGGACAGCAACTAATGAAAAACTGTTTTTT,CASSSGTATNEKLFF
TRBV6-5,.,TRBJ1-5,.,TGTGCCAGCAGTTACGGGTACCCCAGGGGCAATCAGCCCCAGCATTTT,CASSYGYPRGNQPQHF
TRBV7-2,.,TRBJ2-2,.,TGTGCCAGCAGCCCCCTAGGGGCTTCCACCGGGGAGCTGTTTTTT,CASSPLGASTGELFF
TRBV28,.,TRBJ2-2,.,TGTGCCAGCAGTTACCTTGACACAAAGAGAAACACCGGGGAGCTGTTTTTT,CASSYLDTKRNTGELFF
TRBV7-8,TRBD1,TRBJ2-7,.,TGTGCCAGCAGCTTACGACAGGGGGCCTACGAGCAGTACTTC,CASSLRQGAYEQYF
TRBV6-6,.,TRBJ2-2,.,TGTGCCAGCACCCCAGGGGACGCCGGGGAGCTGTTTTTT,CASTPGDAGELFF
TRBV4-1,TRBD1,TRBJ1-2,few,TGCGCCAGCAGCCCTCGACAGGGGGGCTATGGCTACACCTTC,CASSPRQGGYGYTF
TRBV6-5,TRBD2,TRBJ2-7,once,TGTGCCAGCAGAAGTAGCGGGGAATCCTCCTACGAGCAGTACTTC,CASRSSGESSYEQYF
TRBV5-6,.,TRBJ1-3,.,TGTGCCAGCAGCTTGGGGGGCGGCGACACCATATATTTT,CASSLGGGDTIYF
TRBV9,TRBD2,TRBJ2-7,.,TGTGCCAGCAGCGTAATGGGGACTAGCGGGATTTACGAGCAGTACTTC,CASSVMGTSGIYEQYF
TRBV30,.,TRBJ2-7,.,TGTGCCTGGAGTGTAGGGGGTGAGGGTCCCTACGAGCAGTACTTC,CAWSVGGEGPYEQYF
TRBV6-5,.,TRBJ2-1,.,TGTGCCAGCAGTTACTTACAGCCGACCGATGAGCAGTTCTTC,CASSYLQPTDEQFF
TRBV19,.,TRBJ2-7,.,TGTGCCAGTAGCGACAGCCCCTACGAGCAGTACTTC,CASSDSPYEQYF
TRBV27,.,TRBJ2-1,.,TGTGCCAGCAGTTTAGATCCTACAGGGTTTGAGCAGTTCTTC,CASSLDPTGFEQFF
TRBV7-9,TRBD2,TRBJ2-1,.,TGTGCCAGCAGCCGCCCAATTAGCGGGGAGCCCTACAATGAGCAGTTCTTC,CASSRPISGEPYNEQFF
TRBV5-5,.,TRBJ2-3,once,TGTGCCAGCAGCTGGGACTTCGCAGATACGCAGTATTTT,CASSWDFADTQYF
TRBV19,.,TRBJ1-5,.,TGTGCCAGTAGTATAGGGTGGTGGAGTGTGGCGAATCAGCCCCAGCATTTT,CASSIGWWSVANQPQHF
TRBV5-6,.,TRBJ2-7,.,TGTGCCAGCAGCCCTGGACAGAGCTACGAGCAGTACTTC,CASSPGQSYEQYF
TRBV7-6,TRBD1,TRBJ2-1,large,TGTGCCAGCAGCCTATACAGGGGCGGCAATGAGCAGTTCTTC,CASSLYRGGNEQFF
TRBV4-1,TRBD1,TRBJ2-7,.,TGCGCCAGCAGCCAGGAACCTGGGACAGGGCCTCGGGGGGAGCAGTACTTC,CASSQEPGTGPRGEQYF
TRBV6-1,TRBD2,TRBJ2-1,.,TGTGCCAGCAGTGAAGCAGCGGGGGGCTACAATGAGCAGTTCTTC,CASSEAAGGYNEQFF
TRBV6-1,.,TRBJ1-1,.,TGTGCCAGCAGTGAAGGATCAGGGTACACTGAAGCTTTCTTT,CASSEGSGYTEAFF